This T cell receptor (beta chain) was found in a study of blood T cell repertoires in COVID-19. In the study overall: Researchers got acute and convalescent COVID-19 samples from the United States, Italy and Spain. The analysed material was cDNA or gDNA that came from T cells, B-cell-depleted T cells, or PBMCs.

One Seattle source followed patients from active infection through their disease course. Germline V CDR1 and CDR2: SQVTM, ANQGSEA. The CDR3 covers 13 residues. Unmatched junction bases numbered 3, after V lost 6 bases and J lost 2 bases. As originally analysed: The assay estimated nucleated cells by amplifying reference gene primers. Method: immunoSEQ multiplex PCR; TCRdb's copy keeps in-frame clones and lacks some. V, J and clone size are taken as reported in that table, and D and trimming were inferred from the DNA itself. The sample holds 250,000 to 400,000 clones; almost 90% are singletons and the top ten take 2.9%.

This rearrangement joins TRBV29-1 to TRBJ1-2, with 10 nucleotides matching TRBD1. The TCR comes from a woman under 40 with COVID-19, enrolled during active disease. Specimen: peripheral blood. Here the CDR3 DNA reads TGCAGCGTCGGGACAGGGGACAACTATGGCTACACCTTC. The encoded protein is CSVGTGDNYGYTF.